This TCR beta chain came from a study of shared clonotypes between healthy human individuals. Clones were read by immunoSEQ multiplex PCR, and TCRdb kept only the in-frame ones, dropping some. The table shows around 550,000 clones, with roughly 95% occurring only once. CD45RO negativity and positive selection for CCR7 defined naive CD8 cells, a population that excluded terminally differentiated effector memory CD45RA+ cells. As to this clone: Its antigen is not known.

Study-wide points: Lower generation probabilities were found for non-shared clonotypes than for those shared by all four donors.

The receptor was isolated from a woman aged 30 to 39 in good health. The sequenced sample was naive CD8+ T cells sorted from blood.

The DNA of the CDR3 is TGTGCCAGCAGTCCCAGACCGGGACAGAGGAGCTCCTACGAGCAGTACTTC. Protein sequence: CASSPRPGQRSSYEQYF. V gene TRBV7-6 combines with J gene TRBJ2-7, with 7 bases fitting TRBD1. Germline trimming cut 6 bases from V and 0 bases from J; bases unmatched to any gene: 14. Germline CDR1 SGHVS, CDR2 FNYEAQ. This CDR3 spans 17 amino acids.